This note documents a single T cell receptor (beta chain) sequence. The specificity of this receptor is unknown. No base qualities exist here, and no much larger clone lies one base off it. According to the germline V gene (reference sequence), CDR1 reads MNHEY and CDR2 reads SMNVEV. The CDR3 spans 15 residues, from the cysteine through the phenylalanine. Solely the CDR3 DNA is kept, with 45 bases framed from the first base. The V end gives up 5 bases and the J end 5 bases, leaving 7 bases in the junction not matched to a gene. In the prospective study, participants were roughly 18 to 100 years old, resided in under 30 geographic areas of the United States, and were enrolled through a virtual design. Cohort assignment in the prospective study relied on participant-reported clinical history from a screening survey and a study questionnaire. In the prospective study, whole blood, serum and a nasopharyngeal or oropharyngeal swab were collected from each participant by mobile phlebotomists. Additional blood draws and questionnaires over an approximately two-month period could optionally be provided by prospective study participants. Before DNA extraction, blood samples from the prospective study were shipped at room temperature or frozen.

The data were obtained in a study of blood T cell repertoires in COVID-19 (dated by TCRdb to 2018 to 2020). Study-wide context: Collaborator samples came from the United States, Italy and Spain and covered acute and convalescent phases of COVID-19. The prospective study material was composed of cDNA or gDNA derived from T cells, B-cell-depleted T cells, or PBMCs. Deeply sampled blood TCRbeta repertoires from subjects exposed to, actively infected with, or recovered from COVID-19 were included in the dataset. A freely available public database, intended as a resource for researchers studying the immune response to SARS-CoV-2, is where the repertoires were released. The samples were drawn from two sources: the first 160 participants of the ongoing ImmuneRACE study, and about 1,300 subjects contributed by 6 global collaborators. Sample metadata almost always included a de-identified subject ID, COVID-19 status, age in years and sex. Where available, HLA class I and class II types were taken from metadata supplied by the sample provider and were not determined by assay-based typing.

Beyond this particular receptor, the publication reports: How much clinical and demographic metadata was included differed by source and by participant, and the metadata was provided uncurated.

TCRbeta CDR3 regions were amplified from genomic DNA using the immunoSEQ Assay, a bias-controlled multiplex PCR. As for how the authors treated the data: Nucleated cell counts per sample were estimated from amplification of reference gene primers within the assay. Sequence reads were collapsed and filtered to measure the absolute abundance of every unique TCRbeta CDR3 rearrangement. For each sample, productive Simpson clonality was calculated as the square root of Simpson's diversity index over productive rearrangements. Entries here come from immuneACCESS through TCRdb and include only in-frame sequences with V and J called. Some clones fail to appear in such tables; in the studies checked, an unresolved V gene covers under half of the shortfall, and the cause of the remainder is unknown. D and trimming were read from the DNA, whereas the V and J calls and clone size are those reported in that table. This sample lists around 340,000 clones; 86% were detected once. The top ten clonotypes cover roughly 4% of the sample.

Sample: PBMCs or T cells enriched from blood (not recorded which). This receptor was obtained from a woman in her thirties or forties with acute COVID-19. The chain is made from TRBV27 and TRBJ2-1, and 9 bases in between align with TRBD2. At the DNA level, the sequence is TGTGCCAGCAGTAGCGGGGGGTTAGGCCACAATGAGCAGTTCTTC. The resulting protein is CASSSGGLGHNEQFF.